These T cell receptor beta chains were read from a single sample in a study of blood T cell repertoires in COVID-19. Profiled with immunoSEQ multiplex PCR; TCRdb holds only in-frame clones, not every one. The sample carries about 69,000 clones, 80% to 90% recorded once. Material: peripheral blood. These receptors originate from a man under 40 with acute or convalescent COVID-19. The CDR3 runs from the conserved cysteine through the conserved F or W. Fields, in order: J gene, D gene, V gene, clone size, CDR3 protein, CDR3 DNA. The D gene is left open where the match is weak. Not all rows give a size; the values are once, few, many and, for expanded clones, a class.

J: TRBJ2-1; D: TRBD1; V: TRBV5-4; size: .; CDR3: CASSSPGQDYNEQFF; DNA: TGTGCCAGCAGCTCTCCGGGACAGGACTACAATGAGCAGTTCTTC
J: TRBJ1-1; D: TRBD1; V: TRBV7-2; size: .; CDR3: CASSTRTGTTEAFF; DNA: TGTGCCAGCAGCACCCGGACAGGAACCACTGAAGCTTTCTTT
J: TRBJ2-5; D: TRBD1; V: TRBV18; size: .; CDR3: CASSTDRDRNQETQYF; DNA: TGTGCCAGCTCAACCGACCGGGACAGGAACCAAGAGACCCAGTACTTC
J: TRBJ1-2; D: .; V: TRBV3-1/TRBV3-2; size: .; CDR3: CASSQDFRNYGYTF; DNA: TGTGCCAGCAGCCAAGATTTCCGGAACTATGGCTACACCTTC
J: TRBJ1-3; D: TRBD1; V: TRBV10-3; size: .; CDR3: CAISRGPGNTIYF; DNA: TGTGCCATCAGCAGGGGGCCTGGAAACACCATATATTTT
J: TRBJ1-1; D: .; V: TRBV23-1; size: .; CDR3: CASPRTLSTEGDTEAFF; DNA: TGCGCCAGCCCGAGGACCCTAAGCACAGAGGGCGACACTGAAGCTTTCTTT
J: TRBJ1-2; D: .; V: TRBV5-1; size: few; CDR3: CASSLGGNNYGYTF; DNA: TGCGCCAGCAGCTTGGGCGGAAATAACTATGGCTACACCTTC
J: TRBJ2-1; D: .; V: TRBV7-2; size: .; CDR3: CASSLWSGDEQFF; DNA: TGTGCCAGCAGCTTATGGTCGGGAGATGAGCAGTTCTTC
J: TRBJ1-2; D: .; V: TRBV14; size: .; CDR3: CASSRTLRVGYTF; DNA: TGTGCCAGCAGCCGTACCTTGAGGGTGGGCTACACCTTC
J: TRBJ1-3; D: .; V: TRBV3-1/TRBV3-2; size: .; CDR3: CASSQDRVLGNTIYF; DNA: TGTGCCAGCAGCCAAGACAGGGTGCTTGGAAACACCATATATTTT
J: TRBJ1-1; D: .; V: TRBV25-1; size: .; CDR3: CASIGQLNTEAFF; DNA: TGTGCCAGCATCGGACAGCTGAACACTGAAGCTTTCTTT
J: TRBJ1-1; D: TRBD1; V: TRBV6-1; size: .; CDR3: CASNENPGQGRTEAFF; DNA: TGTGCCAGCAATGAAAACCCGGGACAGGGGAGAACTGAAGCTTTCTTT
J: TRBJ2-7; D: TRBD1; V: TRBV18; size: .; CDR3: CASSPTGDEQYF; DNA: TGTGCCAGCTCACCGACAGGGGACGAGCAGTACTTC
J: TRBJ2-7; D: .; V: TRBV5-1; size: once; CDR3: CASSFGSGDEQYF; DNA: TGCGCCAGCAGCTTCGGGTCAGGGGATGAGCAGTACTTC
J: TRBJ2-4; D: TRBD1; V: TRBV6-5; size: .; CDR3: CASSRGQGENIQYF; DNA: TGTGCCAGCAGCCGGGGACAGGGTGAGAACATTCAGTACTTC
J: TRBJ1-1; D: .; V: TRBV5-4; size: .; CDR3: CASSRDRNTEAFF; DNA: TGTGCCAGCAGTCGTGACAGGAACACTGAAGCTTTCTTT
J: TRBJ1-2; D: TRBD1; V: TRBV5-1; size: .; CDR3: CASSFTDRVHGYTF; DNA: TGCGCCAGCAGCTTTACGGACAGGGTACATGGCTACACCTTC